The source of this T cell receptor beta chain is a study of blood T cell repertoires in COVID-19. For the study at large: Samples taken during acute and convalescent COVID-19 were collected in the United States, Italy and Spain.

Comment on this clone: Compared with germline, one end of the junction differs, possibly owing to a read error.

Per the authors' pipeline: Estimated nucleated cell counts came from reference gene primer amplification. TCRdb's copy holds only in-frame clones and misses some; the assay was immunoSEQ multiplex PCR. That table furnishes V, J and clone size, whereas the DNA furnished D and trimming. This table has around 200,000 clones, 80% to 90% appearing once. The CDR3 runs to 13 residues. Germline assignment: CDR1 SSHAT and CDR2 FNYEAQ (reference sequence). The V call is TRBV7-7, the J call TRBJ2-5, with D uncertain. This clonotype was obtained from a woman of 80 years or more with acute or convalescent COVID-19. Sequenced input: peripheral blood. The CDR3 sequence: CASSLGLQETQYF. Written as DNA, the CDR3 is TGTGCTAGCAGCCTTGGCCTGCAAGAGACCCAGTACTTC. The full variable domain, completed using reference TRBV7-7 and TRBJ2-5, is GAGVSQSPRYKVTKRGQDVTLRCDPISSHATLYWYQQALGQGPEFLTYFNYEAQPDKSGLPSDRFSAERPEGSISTLTIQRTEQRDSAMYRCASSLGLQETQYFGPGTRLLVL.